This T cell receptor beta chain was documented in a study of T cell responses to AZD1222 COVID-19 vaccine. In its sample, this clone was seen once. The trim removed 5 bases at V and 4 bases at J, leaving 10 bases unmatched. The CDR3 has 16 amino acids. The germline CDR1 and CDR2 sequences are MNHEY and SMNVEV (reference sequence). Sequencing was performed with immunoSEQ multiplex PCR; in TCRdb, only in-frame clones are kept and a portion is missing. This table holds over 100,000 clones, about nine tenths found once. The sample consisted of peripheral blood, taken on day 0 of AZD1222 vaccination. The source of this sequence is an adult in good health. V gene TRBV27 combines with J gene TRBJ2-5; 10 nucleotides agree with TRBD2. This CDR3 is CASSPEAGGPLETQYF. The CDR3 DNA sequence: TGTGCCAGCAGTCCCGAAGCGGGGGGGCCCTTAGAGACCCAGTACTTC.